The clone carrying this T cell receptor (beta chain) was seen many times. Its target is not known. The data were obtained in a study of T-cell memory formation after mild COVID-19. Study-wide findings and caveats: Memory cells collected pre-infection included some clones that later responded, suggesting cross-reactive memory joined.

Constant-segment-primed 5'RACE gave TCR alpha and TCR beta cDNA libraries with sample barcodes and UMIs. TCRdb itself ran the 5' RACE reads through MiXCR, one entry per CDR3 protein. The sample carries roughly 280,000 distinct CDR3 sequences, roughly 8% recorded once. V was trimmed by 2 bases and J by 6 bases, leaving 14 bases between them. This CDR3 spans 15 amino acids. The chain has TRBV12-3 or TRBV12-4 and TRBJ2-1; D is possibly TRBD1 (7 bases). This sequence was found in a man younger than 30 who had mild COVID-19 (a few samples of this study predate the infection). Cell type and time point are not known. Sequencing was performed on PBMCs or a T cell subset sorted from them (not recorded which). The CDR3 DNA reads TGTGCCAGCAGTTTAACAGGGGAGGCCCGCAATGAGCAGTTCTTC. Its protein is CASSLTGEARNEQFF.